These 22 T cell receptor beta chains were sequenced from one sample in a study of T-cell memory formation after mild COVID-19. In TCRdb, the 5' RACE reads were re-called with MiXCR into one record per CDR3 protein. The table records 170,000 or so distinct CDR3 sequences, about 28% of them present only once. The sample comprised PBMCs or a T cell subset sorted from them (not recorded which). The receptors were sampled from an adult woman who had mild COVID-19 (a few samples of this study predate the infection). Cell type and time point are not known.

The chain couples TRBV7-8 to TRBJ1-2; D is undetermined. Germline V gene lookup returns CDR1 SGHVS and CDR2 FQNEAQ. The CDR3 length is 13 residues. Trimming stripped 1 base from V and 4 bases from J, with 7 bases between. The CDR3 region is CASSLDSVYGYTF. In nucleotides, the CDR3 is TGTGCCAGCAGCTTAGACAGCGTCTATGGCTACACCTTC.

The V and J genes are TRBV7-9 and TRBJ1-4; D uncertain. The germline V gene has CDR1 SEHNR and CDR2 FQNEAQ (reference sequence). Trimming took 1 base from V and 0 from J, leaving 15 bases between them. The CDR3 contains 18 residues. The CDR3 protein is CASSLGKDAVSTNEKLFF. CDR3 nucleotide sequence: TGTGCCAGCAGCTTAGGGAAGGACGCTGTATCAACTAATGAAAAACTGTTTTTT.

This clonotype showed up many times. The rearrangement links TRBV18 to TRBJ2-7; 7 bases match TRBD1. Germline trimming cut 3 bases from V and 1 base from J; bases unmatched to any gene: 3. Germline V gene sequence: CDR1 KGHSH, CDR2 LQKENI. CDR3 length: 14 amino acids. CDR3 nucleotides: TGTGCCAGCTCACCGGGGACAGATTCCTACGAGCAGTACTTC. It is translated as CASSPGTDSYEQYF. The whole variable domain, remainder taken from reference TRBV18 and TRBJ2-7, is NAGVMQNPRHLVRRRGQEARLRCSPMKGHSHVYWYRQLPEEGLKFMVYLQKENIIDESGMPKERFSAEFPKEGPSILRIQQVVRGDSAAYFCASSPGTDSYEQYFGPGTRLTVT.

The chain links TRBV5-1 to TRBJ2-3, with TRBD1 as a possible D gene (5 bases). Germline assignment: CDR1 SGHRS and CDR2 YFSETQ. V lost 1 base and J 1 base, leaving 13 bases between the germline ends. The CDR3 extends over 16 amino acids. CDR3 amino acids: CASSLFQQGGTDTQYF. CDR3 in DNA: TGCGCCAGCAGCTTGTTCCAGCAGGGTGGCACAGATACGCAGTATTTT.

The chain employs TRBV15 and TRBJ2-1; 12 positions match TRBD2. The CDR3 consists of 16 residues. V was pared by 5 bases and J by 1 base, with 3 bases of the junction left unmatched. CDR1 and CDR2 from the germline V gene are LNHNV and YYDKDF (reference sequence). This CDR3 is CATSGTSGRSYNEQFF. CDR3 DNA: TGTGCCACCAGCGGAACTAGCGGGAGGTCCTACAATGAGCAGTTCTTC.

This clonotype was recorded a few times. The rearrangement links TRBV6-2 or TRBV6-3 to TRBJ2-7, with 8 bases lining up with TRBD1. This CDR3 has 16 residues. The J segment lost 2 bases and the V segment lost 0 bases, leaving 6 bases of the junction unmatched. Germline V gene sequence: CDR1 MNHEY, CDR2 SVGEGT. CDR3 sequence (DNA): TGTGCCAGCAGTTACTCGAGAGACAGGGGTCCCTACGAGCAGTACTTC. Translation gives CASSYSRDRGPYEQYF.

CDR3 in DNA: TGTGCCAGCAGTTCGTCGGGACTAGCGGGTTACAATGAGCAGTTCTTC. Translating it yields CASSSSGLAGYNEQFF. The rearrangement joins TRBV6-2 or TRBV6-3 to TRBJ2-1; 12 nucleotides agree with TRBD2. This CDR3 is 16 amino acids long. V lost 4 bases and J lost 4; bases outside the gene matches: 5. Germline-derived CDR1 and CDR2 are MNHEY and SVGEGT.

This clonotype was seen a few times. V and J are TRBV6-2 or TRBV6-3 and TRBJ2-7, with 8 bases aligning to TRBD2. Germline loops: CDR1 MNHEY, CDR2 SVGEGT. This CDR3 is 15 amino acids long. After removal of 5 bases from V and 3 bases from J, the junction contained 9 bases not matched to a gene. CDR3 coding DNA: TGTGCCAGCAGTACCCCAGCGGGAGCCCGCTACGAGCAGTACTTC. Translated: CASSTPAGARYEQYF.

The gene calls are TRBV7-6 and TRBJ2-5; a possible D gene is TRBD2 (6 bases). Trimming removed 2 bases at V and 4 bases at J, with 11 bases between. CDR1 SGHVS and CDR2 FNYEAQ come from the germline V gene. This CDR3 region has 14 residues. CDR3 amino acids: CASSLTGVGETQYF. The CDR3 region has the DNA TGTGCCAGCAGCTTAACGGGAGTTGGAGAGACCCAGTACTTC.

In this sample, this clonotype turned up once. The V gene is TRBV4-2, the J gene TRBJ2-3; possible D gene TRBD1, 6 bases. V lost 0 bases and J lost 6, with 16 bases in between. The length of the CDR3 is 16 residues. Germline CDR1 LGHNA, CDR2 YNFKEQ. In nucleotides, the CDR3 is TGTGCCAGCAGCCAAGATTTAGGGGGTTATACGGATACGCAGTATTTT. Its protein is CASSQDLGGYTDTQYF.

This clonotype turned up a few times. The chain has TRBV2 and TRBJ1-4; D not certain. Germline V lookup: CDR1 SNHLY, CDR2 FYNNEI. V lost 7 bases, J lost 0 bases, and 12 bases lay in between. The CDR3 sequence is 15 residues long. The CDR3 loop reads CASTGRTTTNEKLFF. Here the CDR3 DNA reads TGTGCCAGCACGGGCAGAACTACAACTAATGAAAAACTGTTTTTT.

This clonotype was seen ten or more times. The chain combines TRBV4-2 with TRBJ1-2; D perhaps matches TRBD1 (5 bases). Deletions cut 4 bases from V and 1 base from J, with 7 bases between. Germline V CDR1 and CDR2: LGHNA, YNFKEQ. The length of the CDR3 is 13 residues. CDR3: CASSRGSNYGYTF. The CDR3 nucleotides are TGTGCCAGCAGCCGGGGGAGTAACTATGGCTACACCTTC.

The chain employs TRBV24-1 and TRBJ1-5; possibly TRBD1 for D (5 bases). CDR1 and CDR2 from the germline V gene are KGHDR and SFDVKD. The CDR3 runs 15 residues. V lost 4 bases, J lost 0 bases, and 9 bases lay in between. Here the CDR3 reads CATSDRGISNQPQHF. The CDR3 DNA is TGTGCCACCAGTGACCGGGGGATTAGCAATCAGCCCCAGCATTTT.

Here the CDR3 reads CASSPRGGLADTQYF. CDR3 bases: TGTGCCAGCTCACCGCGGGGGGGTCTGGCAGATACGCAGTATTTT. This chain connects TRBV18 to TRBJ2-3, with 9 bases that match TRBD2. The CDR3 is made up of 15 amino acids. V lost 3 bases, J lost 4 bases, and 5 bases stayed unmatched. Germline assignment: CDR1 KGHSH and CDR2 LQKENI.

The rearrangement uses TRBV27 and TRBJ2-7; tentatively, D is TRBD1 (5 bases). Trimming left V 6 bases short and J 2 bases short, with 20 bases between. The CDR3 length is 16 residues. Germline loops: CDR1 MNHEY, CDR2 SMNVEV (reference sequence). In DNA form, the CDR3 reads TGTGCCAGCAGCCCCAACAGGTCCCCCCAGCCCTACGAGCAGTACTTC. Translated, it gives CASSPNRSPQPYEQYF.

This clonotype was counted between two and nine times. The chain links TRBV14 to TRBJ2-3; TRBD2 is a possible D gene (6 bases). CDR3 length: 15 amino acids. Deletions cut 1 base from V and 4 bases from J, with 12 bases between. CDR1 and CDR2 from the germline V gene are SGHDN and FVKESK. The DNA of the CDR3 is TGTGCCAGCAGCCAAGTTCGGGGGTTCCCAGATACGCAGTATTTT. It yields the protein CASSQVRGFPDTQYF.

This rearrangement joins TRBV2 to TRBJ2-2; D not resolved. Trimming removed 5 bases at V and 3 bases at J, with 4 bases between. CDR1 and CDR2 from the germline V gene are SNHLY and FYNNEI. The CDR3 runs 12 residues. The CDR3 DNA reads as TGTGCCAGCAGTCAAGACACCGGGGAGCTGTTTTTT. Protein: CASSQDTGELFF.

This clonotype came up a few times. The chain has TRBV4-3 and TRBJ2-7; a weak D match, TRBD2 (6 bases). The V gene lost 1 base and the J gene lost 3 bases, with 16 bases spanning the gap. This CDR3 is built from 16 residues. Germline CDR1 LGHNA, CDR2 YSLEER. CDR3 sequence reads: CASSQAVGGTSYEQYF. DNA for the CDR3: TGCGCCAGCAGCCAAGCGGTAGGCGGGACCAGCTACGAGCAGTACTTC.

The gene calls are TRBV18 and TRBJ2-4; 7 positions agree with TRBD2. Germline values: CDR1 KGHSH, CDR2 LQKENI. This CDR3 region has 15 residues. V lost 6 bases, J lost 8 bases, and 13 bases stayed unmatched. In DNA form, the CDR3 reads TGTGCCAGCTCTCGCCGGGGAGGGAAAGGAGACATTCAGTACTTC. This sequence encodes CASSRRGGKGDIQYF.

The DNA of the CDR3 is TGCAGCGTTTGGTCCGGGACCCCGTTCTTC. Translation: CSVWSGTPFF. The rearrangement links TRBV29-1 to TRBJ2-1; D could derive from TRBD1 or TRBD2 (5 bases each). Germline V lookup: CDR1 SQVTM, CDR2 ANQGSEA. The CDR3 consists of 10 residues. Trimming left V 5 bases short and J 15 bases short, with 14 bases between.

The chain is built from TRBV12-3 or TRBV12-4 and TRBJ2-1; 9 bases are shared with TRBD2. The trim removed 2 bases at V and 6 bases at J, leaving 5 bases unmatched. The CDR3 covers 15 residues. The CDR3 spells CASSLRAGGLNEQFF. CDR3 coding DNA: TGTGCCAGCAGTTTAAGAGCGGGAGGTCTCAATGAGCAGTTCTTC.

The V gene is TRBV18, the J gene TRBJ2-7; D gene unclear. Per germline, CDR1 KGHSH and CDR2 LQKENI. The V gene lost 3 bases and the J gene lost 2 bases, with 5 bases spanning the gap. The CDR3 covers 12 residues. The CDR3 DNA reads TGTGCCAGCTCACCCGCAGCCTACGAGCAGTACTTC. Translating gives CASSPAAYEQYF. Variable domain in full (rest from reference TRBV18 and TRBJ2-7): NAGVMQNPRHLVRRRGQEARLRCSPMKGHSHVYWYRQLPEEGLKFMVYLQKENIIDESGMPKERFSAEFPKEGPSILRIQQVVRGDSAAYFCASSPAAYEQYFGPGTRLTVT.